The present T cell receptor beta chain was sequenced within a study of cytomegalovirus exposure and HLA in healthy donors. PCR used 60 Vbeta primers and 13 Jbeta primers. Libraries were prepared by immunoSEQ multiplex PCR; TCRdb keeps only in-frame clonotypes and omits some of them. The sample has under 250,000 clones, over 60% seen once. A remark on this clone: Its antigen is as yet unknown.

Study-wide results and caveats: Segments of the TCR beta V type were, in most cases, productive about 87% or about 30% of the time in an earlier analysis.

This CDR3 is built from 15 residues. Trimming removed 5 bases at V and 2 bases at J, with 15 bases between. The germline V gene has CDR1 MNHEY and CDR2 SMNVEV (reference sequence). V and J are TRBV27 and TRBJ1-1, with D possibly matching TRBD1 (5 bases). Sequenced material: PBMCs. This clonotype originated in a man between 18 and 29 years old in good health and CMV-seronegative. CDR3 DNA sequence: TGTGCCAGCAGTCCAATATACGACAGAAACACTGAAGCTTTCTTT. Translating gives CASSPIYDRNTEAFF.